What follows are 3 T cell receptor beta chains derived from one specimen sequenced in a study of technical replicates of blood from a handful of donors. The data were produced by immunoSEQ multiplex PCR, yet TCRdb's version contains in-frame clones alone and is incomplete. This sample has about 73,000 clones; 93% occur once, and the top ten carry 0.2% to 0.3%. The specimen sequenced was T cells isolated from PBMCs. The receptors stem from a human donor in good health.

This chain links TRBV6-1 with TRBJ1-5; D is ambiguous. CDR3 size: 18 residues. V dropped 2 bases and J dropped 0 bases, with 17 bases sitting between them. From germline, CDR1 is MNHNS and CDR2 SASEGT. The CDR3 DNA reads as TGTGCCAGCAGTGAAAAACTAATCCCGGAGTATAGCAATCAGCCCCAGCATTTT. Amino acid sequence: CASSEKLIPEYSNQPQHF.

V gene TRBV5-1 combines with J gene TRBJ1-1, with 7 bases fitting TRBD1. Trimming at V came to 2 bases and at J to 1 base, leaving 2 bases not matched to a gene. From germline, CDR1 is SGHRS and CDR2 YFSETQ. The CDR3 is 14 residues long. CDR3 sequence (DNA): TGCGCCAGCAGCTTTGGGGACAGGAACACTGAAGCTTTCTTT. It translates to CASSFGDRNTEAFF. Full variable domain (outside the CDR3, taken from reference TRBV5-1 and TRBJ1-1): KAGVTQTPRYLIKTRGQQVTLSCSPISGHRSVSWYQQTPGQGLQFLFEYFSETQRNKGNFPGRFSGRQFSNSRSEMNVSTLELGDSALYLCASSFGDRNTEAFFGQGTRLTVV.

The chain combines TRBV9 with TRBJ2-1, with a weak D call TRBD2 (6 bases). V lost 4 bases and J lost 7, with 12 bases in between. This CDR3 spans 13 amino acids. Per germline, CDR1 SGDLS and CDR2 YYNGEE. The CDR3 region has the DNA TGTGCCAGCAGCCCCCGACTAGTGAATGAGCAGTTCTTC. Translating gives CASSPRLVNEQFF.